The 13 T cell receptor beta chains listed next were all sequenced from one sample in a study of T cells in Graves' hyperthyroidism and ophthalmopathy (dated by TCRdb to the late 2010s). Library prep was done by multiplex PCR. Sequencing was carried out with an Illumina HiSeq 2000. TCR beta CDR3 regions were amplified from RNA transcripts. The first round of RT-PCR for the TCR CDR3 was performed with the HTBI primer set and the Qiagen OneStep RT-PCR kit. The public reads were reanalyzed by TCRdb: fastp trimming at Q25, MiXCR alignment, in-frame beta chains only. Rows with a matching CDR3 protein are joined into one entry that keeps the most common DNA and genes. The sample contains 350,000 to 450,000 distinct CDR3 sequences, over 13% of them found a single time. The ten most abundant clones make up 25% to 30% of the sample. The source material was blood. The receptors were gathered from a man over 45 with Graves' ophthalmopathy.

This clonotype was recorded only once. The V and J genes are TRBV27 and TRBJ2-7, with 10 positions matching TRBD2. After removal of 1 base from V and 3 bases from J, the junction contained 6 bases not matched to a gene. The germline CDR1 and CDR2 sequences are MNHEY and SMNVEV (reference sequence). This CDR3 comprises 16 residues. CDR3 loop: CASSLLIAGGGYEQYF. The DNA of the CDR3 is TGTGCCAGCAGTTTATTGATAGCGGGAGGCGGCTACGAGCAGTACTTC.

On this clonotype: This may stem from a read error, because a much larger clone lies one nucleotide away. The J gene is TRBJ2-3, the V gene TRBV5-1; weak D call: TRBD2 (6 bases). This CDR3 is 15 amino acids long. V lost 7 bases and J lost 3, with 18 bases in between. The germline V gene has CDR1 SGHRS and CDR2 YFSETQ. The CDR3 protein is CASGSTGDRTDTQYF. CDR3 coding DNA: TGCGCCAGCGGCTCGACGGGAGATCGGACAGATACGCAGTATTTT.

This clonotype was seen a few times. The chain combines TRBV20-1 with TRBJ2-3; 7 nucleotides match TRBD1. CDR3 length: 18 residues. Germline lookup yields CDR1 DFQATT and CDR2 SNEGSKA (reference sequence). Losses at the gene ends were 0 bases for V and 0 bases for J; bases not matched to a gene: 12. The CDR3 spells CSAREKKSGTASTDTQYF. The CDR3 nucleotides read TGCAGTGCTAGAGAGAAGAAATCCGGGACAGCGAGCACAGATACGCAGTATTTT.

This clonotype was recorded at least ten times. The V call is TRBV6-1, the J call TRBJ1-1; D not resolved. Germline CDR1 reads MNHNS; CDR2 reads SASEGT. The CDR3 consists of 11 residues. The V end lost 10 bases, the J end lost 1 base, and 7 bases lay between the germline ends. As DNA, the CDR3 is TGTGCCACCCAAACGAACACTGAAGCTTTCTTT. The encoded protein is CATQTNTEAFF.

There are many counts of this clonotype. The genes are TRBV5-1 and TRBJ1-5; 8 bases map to TRBD1. CDR1 and CDR2 from the germline V gene are SGHRS and YFSETQ. This CDR3 has 14 amino acids. V dropped 2 bases and J dropped 5; count of bases not matched to a gene: 3. CDR3 loop: CASSLQGGHQPQHF. Here the CDR3 DNA reads TGCGCCAGCAGCTTACAGGGGGGCCATCAGCCCCAGCATTTT.

The chain links TRBV7-2 to TRBJ2-3; D is undetermined. The CDR3 spans 15 residues. Trimming shortened V by 5 bases and J by 3 bases, and 15 bases separated the two germline ends. Germline V gene sequence: CDR1 SGHTA, CDR2 FQGNSA. The CDR3 spells CASSLGPGRTDTQYF. The CDR3 DNA is TGTGCCAGCAGCCTAGGCCCGGGCAGAACAGATACGCAGTATTTT.

The V and J genes are TRBV20-1 and TRBJ2-3; D is perhaps TRBD2 (6 bases). The CDR3 has 14 residues. CDR1 and CDR2 from the germline V gene are DFQATT and SNEGSKA (reference sequence). The CDR3 reads CRRPPGTSTDTQYF. The CDR3 bases are TGCAGGCGACCCCCCGGGACTAGCACAGATACGCAGTATTTT.

This clonotype has at least ten counts. The J gene is TRBJ1-2, the V gene TRBV11-3, with D possibly TRBD1 on 5 matching bases. Trimming cost V 4 bases and J 8 bases, with 17 bases left between them. The CDR3 is made up of 14 amino acids. The germline V gene encodes CDR1 SGHNT and CDR2 YENEEA. This CDR3 is CASSSTGAGEGYTF. The DNA for the CDR3 is TGTGCCAGCAGCTCAACCGGGGCAGGCGAGGGCTACACCTTC.

This clonotype was recorded a few times. V is TRBV28 and J is TRBJ1-5; D might be TRBD1 (5 bases). Germline V CDR1 and CDR2: MDHEN, SYDVKM. The V end lost 5 bases, the J end lost 11 bases, and 13 bases lay between the germline ends. CDR3 length: 12 amino acids. CDR3 loop: CASSPPRQTQHF. In DNA form, the CDR3 reads TGTGCCAGCAGTCCACCCCGACAGACCCAGCATTTT.

The genes are TRBV5-1 and TRBJ2-3; D perhaps matches TRBD2 (7 bases). CDR3 length: 15 residues. V was pared by 4 bases and J by 1 base, with 13 bases between. CDR1 and CDR2 from the germline V gene are SGHRS and YFSETQ. In DNA, the CDR3 is TGCGCCAGCAGCCTACAGGGAGGGGGCACAGATACGCAGTATTTT. Its protein is CASSLQGGGTDTQYF.

This clonotype was seen many times. The chain links TRBV27 to TRBJ2-5, with 12 bases that match TRBD1. Germline V gene sequence: CDR1 MNHEY, CDR2 SMNVEV (reference sequence). The trim removed 2 bases at V and 6 bases at J, leaving 7 bases unmatched. The CDR3 totals 16 residues. CDR3 amino acids: CASSLVGQGAFKTQYF. The CDR3, as DNA: TGTGCCAGCAGTTTAGTGGGACAGGGGGCTTTTAAGACCCAGTACTTC.

Ten or more counts support this clonotype. V gene TRBV11-2 combines with J gene TRBJ2-2; the D gene is possibly TRBD2 (6 bases). The ends were cut back, 6 bases at V and 6 bases at J, with 14 bases in the middle. This CDR3 region has 14 residues. Germline CDR1 reads SGHAT; CDR2 reads FQNNGV. The chain's CDR3 is CASRLDPGAGELFF. CDR3 nucleotide sequence: TGTGCCAGCAGACTCGACCCGGGGGCCGGGGAGCTGTTTTTT.

This clonotype appeared a few times. This CDR3 reads CASSPSVTGAGNQPQHF. CDR3 bases: TGCGCCAGCAGCCCGTCAGTCACGGGGGCAGGCAATCAGCCCCAGCATTTT. The chain couples TRBV5-1 to TRBJ1-5; perhaps TRBD1 as D (6 bases). Trimming removed 4 bases at V and 2 bases at J, with 19 bases between. Germline V gene lookup returns CDR1 SGHRS and CDR2 YFSETQ. This CDR3 has 17 amino acids.